These 25 T cell receptor beta chains were all obtained from the same sample, sequenced in a study of cytomegalovirus exposure and HLA in healthy donors. Primers included in the PCR were 60 Vbeta and 13 Jbeta primers. The assay was immunoSEQ multiplex PCR, and TCRdb's table has in-frame clones only and misses some. This sample's clone table lists under 200,000 clones. Sequences were obtained from PBMCs. The receptors were gathered from a man aged 25-45 years in good health and CMV-seronegative.

This chain connects TRBV19 to TRBJ1-6; D is unresolved. Germline V gene sequence: CDR1 LNHDA, CDR2 SQIVND (reference sequence). V lost 10 bases, J lost 4 bases, and 8 bases lay in between. This CDR3 is 12 amino acids long. CDR3 sequence reads: CATRSYNSPLHF. In DNA, the CDR3 is TGTGCCACCCGTTCTTATAATTCACCCCTCCACTTT.

This chain links TRBV6-5 with TRBJ1-6; tentative D call: TRBD1 (6 bases). There are 13 residues in the CDR3. Germline V gives CDR1 MNHEY, CDR2 SVGAGI. The V end lost 5 bases, the J end lost 11 bases, and 13 bases lay between the germline ends. The CDR3 DNA follows: TGTGCCAGCAGTCTCGGGACACACACACCCCTCCACTTT. Translating gives CASSLGTHTPLHF.

V and J are TRBV5-1 and TRBJ2-1; D gene unclear. The CDR3 has 11 amino acids. The V end was cut by 5 bases, the J end by 9 bases, with 9 bases between. Germline V lookup: CDR1 SGHRS, CDR2 YFSETQ. The CDR3: CASRTEIEQFF. The CDR3, as DNA: TGCGCCAGCAGAACAGAGATTGAGCAGTTCTTC.

The V call is TRBV15, the J call TRBJ2-7; D is ambiguous. Germline CDR1 LNHNV, CDR2 YYDKDF (reference sequence). V lost 0 bases, J lost 5 bases, and 5 bases lay in between. This CDR3 is built from 12 residues. CDR3 sequence reads: CATSRDGHEQYF. CDR3 nucleotide sequence: TGTGCCACCAGCAGAGATGGGCACGAGCAGTACTTC. The full variable domain, in which reference TRBV15 and TRBJ2-7 provide the parts outside the CDR3, is DAMVIQNPRYQVTQFGKPVTLSCSQTLNHNVMYWYQQKSSQAPKLLFHYYDKDFNNEADTPDNFQSRRPNTSFCFLDIRSPGLGDTAMYLCATSRDGHEQYFGPGTRLTVT.

V and J are TRBV9 and TRBJ1-6, with 7 bases fitting TRBD1. The CDR3 spans 15 residues. Looked up from germline, CDR1 is SGDLS and CDR2 is YYNGEE. V lost 3 bases, J lost 6 bases, and 6 bases stayed unmatched. DNA for the CDR3: TGTGCCAGCAGCGCCTATGACAGGGTTAATTCACCCCTCCACTTT. Its protein product is CASSAYDRVNSPLHF.

The chain is built from TRBV11-2 and TRBJ2-1, with 11 bases lining up with TRBD2. The CDR3 extends over 14 amino acids. Germline loops: CDR1 SGHAT, CDR2 FQNNGV. With 6 bases clipped from V and 5 bases from J, the junction kept 3 bases outside the gene matches. CDR3 amino acids: CASSRLAGNNEQFF. The CDR3 coding sequence is TGTGCCAGCAGTCGACTAGCGGGAAACAATGAGCAGTTCTTC.

V and J are TRBV30 and TRBJ2-5, with 7 bases aligning to TRBD1. This CDR3 is 13 amino acids long. CDR1 GTSNPN and CDR2 SVGIG come from the germline V gene (reference sequence). The trim removed 2 bases at V and 3 bases at J, leaving 3 bases unmatched. Written as DNA, the CDR3 is TGTGCCTGGAGTATGGGGACAGAAGAGACCCAGTACTTC. This translates into CAWSMGTEETQYF.

This chain links TRBV4-1 with TRBJ1-2; TRBD1 is a possible D gene (6 bases). Trimming removed 2 bases from V and 2 bases from J, with 12 bases in between. Germline CDR1 MGHRA, CDR2 YSYEKL. CDR3 length equals 15 residues. CDR3 loop: CASSQRGGGNYGYTF. DNA for the CDR3: TGCGCCAGCAGCCAACGAGGGGGGGGAAACTATGGCTACACCTTC.

The rearrangement uses TRBV16 and TRBJ1-6; TRBD1 is a possible D gene (6 bases). CDR3 length: 15 residues. Germline V gene data show CDR1 as KGHSY and CDR2 as FQNENV. Trimming removed 0 bases from V and 6 bases from J, with 9 bases in between. DNA of the CDR3: TGTGCCAGCAGCCAATCGGGGGGGCGTAATTCACCCCTCCACTTT. Translated: CASSQSGGRNSPLHF.

The chain recombines TRBV30 with TRBJ2-7; 8 nucleotides line up with TRBD2. The J segment lost 3 bases and the V segment lost 4 bases, leaving 11 bases of the junction unmatched. Germline lookup yields CDR1 GTSNPN and CDR2 SVGIG (reference sequence). This CDR3 has 15 amino acids. The CDR3 reads CAWTSSGRMNYEQYF. In DNA form, the CDR3 reads TGTGCCTGGACCAGCAGCGGGAGAATGAACTACGAGCAGTACTTC.

The V and J genes are TRBV10-3 and TRBJ2-7, with TRBD2 matching over 12 bases. V gave up 10 bases and J gave up 5 bases; unmatched junction bases: 15. CDR1 is ENHRY, CDR2 SYGVKD, per germline. This CDR3 comprises 16 residues. The CDR3 DNA reads as TGTGCCACGCGGGGGCTAGCGGGAGGGCTGATGAACGAGCAGTACTTC. This encodes CATRGLAGGLMNEQYF.

This sequence joins TRBV7-9 and TRBJ2-3; D perhaps matches TRBD2 (6 bases). CDR3 length: 15 amino acids. Germline V gene sequence: CDR1 SEHNR, CDR2 FQNEAQ (reference sequence). V lost 4 bases, J lost 0 bases, and 11 bases lay in between. CDR3 sequence: CASSSGGYSTDTQYF. Written as DNA, the CDR3 is TGTGCCAGCAGCTCCGGGGGTTATAGCACAGATACGCAGTATTTT. Combining the CDR3 with reference TRBV7-9 and TRBJ2-3 gives the whole variable domain DTGVSQNPRHKITKRGQNVTFRCDPISEHNRLYWYRQTLGQGPEFLTYFQNEAQLEKSRLLSDRFSAERPKGSFSTLEIQRTEQGDSAMYLCASSSGGYSTDTQYFGPGTRLTVL.

The rearrangement uses TRBV18 and TRBJ2-1; possible D gene TRBD1, 5 bases. Trimming cost V 0 bases and J 0 bases, with 9 bases left between them. Germline CDR1 and CDR2: KGHSH and LQKENI. This CDR3 is 16 amino acids long. This chain's CDR3 is CASSPPQGFSYNEQFF. The CDR3 bases are TGTGCCAGCTCACCACCCCAGGGATTCTCCTACAATGAGCAGTTCTTC.

V is TRBV9 and J is TRBJ2-1, with TRBD2 identical over 13 bases. V shed 3 bases, J shed 9 bases, and the junction held 12 bases outside the gene matches. CDR3 length: 17 amino acids. Germline V gene lookup returns CDR1 SGDLS and CDR2 YYNGEE. The CDR3 reads CASSAGTSGIQNLEQFF. The CDR3 DNA is TGTGCCAGCAGCGCCGGGACTAGCGGGATCCAAAACCTTGAGCAGTTCTTC.

This chain connects TRBV19 to TRBJ1-1; 7 bases agree with TRBD1. Germline V gene lookup returns CDR1 LNHDA and CDR2 SQIVND (reference sequence). J was trimmed by 2 bases and V by 3 bases; bases with no gene match: 18. The CDR3 consists of 19 residues. CDR3 DNA sequence: TGTGCCAGTAGTATTAGCCCCACCTTTTCCGGGACAGAAAACACTGAAGCTTTCTTT. It specifies CASSISPTFSGTENTEAFF.

This chain connects TRBV10-1 to TRBJ1-5; D remains ambiguous. Trimming shortened V by 6 bases and J by 7 bases, and 13 bases separated the two germline ends. The CDR3 is 13 amino acids. In germline, CDR1 is WNHNN, CDR2 SYGVQD (reference sequence). Here the CDR3 reads CASSLTTNQPQHF. CDR3 DNA sequence: TGCGCCAGCAGCCTCACAACGAACCAGCCCCAGCATTTT.

The chain employs TRBV4-1 and TRBJ2-3; D not resolved. The CDR3 runs to 16 residues. The V and J ends lost 0 bases and 0 bases respectively, with 10 bases between them. Germline CDR1 MGHRA, CDR2 YSYEKL. The CDR3 loop reads CASSQDVAVSTDTQYF. CDR3 sequence (DNA): TGCGCCAGCAGCCAAGACGTGGCAGTAAGCACAGATACGCAGTATTTT.

This chain links TRBV5-1 with TRBJ2-1, with 8 bases identical to TRBD1. The germline CDR1 and CDR2 sequences are SGHRS and YFSETQ. The CDR3 spans 16 residues. V trimming: 4 bases; J trimming: 2 bases; junction bases outside the gene matches: 8. The CDR3 DNA sequence: TGCGCCAGCAGCCCGGGACAGGTGGAGGCCTACAATGAGCAGTTCTTC. Amino acids: CASSPGQVEAYNEQFF.

The J gene is TRBJ2-1, the V gene TRBV4-2, with 9 bases aligning to TRBD2. The CDR3 totals 16 residues. Germline V gives CDR1 LGHNA, CDR2 YNFKEQ. V shed 1 base, J shed 9 bases, and the junction held 10 bases outside the gene matches. CDR3 sequence: CASSQADGRGGPEQFF. The CDR3 coding sequence is TGTGCCAGCAGCCAAGCCGACGGGCGGGGGGGCCCTGAGCAGTTCTTC.

The chain recombines TRBV5-4 with TRBJ1-2; D possibly corresponds to TRBD1 (6 bases). Germline V lookup: CDR1 SGHNT, CDR2 YYREEE (reference sequence). Trimming took off 4 bases at V and 6 bases at J, with 19 bases between the two ends. CDR3 length: 15 amino acids. The CDR3 region is CASSLSLGAQNGYTF. CDR3 DNA sequence: TGTGCCAGCAGCCTTAGTTTGGGGGCGCAGAATGGCTACACCTTC.

The genes are TRBV5-1 and TRBJ1-2; D is uncertain. In germline, CDR1 is SGHRS, CDR2 YFSETQ. Trimming left V 5 bases short and J 4 bases short, with 9 bases between. The CDR3 extends over 12 amino acids. The CDR3 DNA reads TGCGCCAGCAGGGAGGGAGGCTATGGCTACACCTTC. This codes for CASREGGYGYTF.

This sequence joins TRBV7-6 and TRBJ2-1, with TRBD2 matching over 12 bases. With V trimmed by 1 base and J by 7 bases, 2 bases remained unmatched. CDR3 length equals 15 residues. Per germline, CDR1 SGHVS and CDR2 FNYEAQ. The CDR3: CASSLGTSGRNEQFF. CDR3 nucleotides: TGTGCCAGCAGCTTAGGTACTAGCGGGAGGAATGAGCAGTTCTTC.

This chain connects TRBV5-4 to TRBJ2-7; unclear D gene. The V and J ends lost 0 bases and 4 bases respectively, with 5 bases between them. The CDR3 loop spans 12 amino acids. Germline V gene data show CDR1 as SGHNT and CDR2 as YYREEE (reference sequence). CDR3 nucleotide sequence: TGTGCCAGCAGCTTGGGCAGATACGAGCAGTACTTC. This sequence encodes CASSLGRYEQYF.

In the case of this clone: The identical CDR3 is also encoded by other nucleotide sequences in the sample. V and J are TRBV7-3 and TRBJ1-1, with D perhaps matching TRBD1 (5 bases). Germline assignment: CDR1 SGHTA and CDR2 FQGTGA. V was trimmed by 5 bases and J by 2 bases, leaving 9 bases between them. The CDR3 extends over 13 amino acids. As DNA, the CDR3 is TGTGCCAGCAGCGAACAGGAAAACACTGAAGCTTTCTTT. Its translation is CASSEQENTEAFF.

The chain links TRBV11-3 to TRBJ1-1; TRBD1 aligns across 7 bases. Germline CDR1 SGHNT, CDR2 YENEEA. The CDR3 totals 15 residues. After removal of 5 bases from V and 0 bases from J, the junction contained 6 bases not matched to a gene. Here the CDR3 DNA reads TGTGCCAGCAGCCCCGCCGGACAGGTGAACACTGAAGCTTTCTTT. Encoded protein: CASSPAGQVNTEAFF.